This T cell receptor beta chain stems from a study of chemoradiotherapy in HPV16-positive cancers. The study, taken as a whole, reports: Functional assays defining HPV-specific T cells used only a couple of HPV16-positive patients.

TCRdb's copy holds only in-frame clones and misses some; the assay was immunoSEQ multiplex PCR. The data contain some 15,000 clones, 70% to 90% of them seen just once; the ten biggest clones take up about 4%. Comment on this clone: The antigen remains unidentified.

CDR1 is SEHNR, CDR2 FQNEAQ, per germline (reference sequence). The CDR3 loop spans 17 amino acids. J was trimmed by 0 bases and V by 2 bases; bases with no gene match: 6. The chain couples TRBV7-9 to TRBJ2-5, with 10 bases fitting TRBD2. This sequence originates from a human donor with HPV-associated anogenital cancer. The source material was blood, sampled from a patient who underwent chemoradiotherapy. CDR3 sequence reads: CASSLFKREGNQETQYF. The CDR3 DNA follows: TGTGCCAGCAGCTTATTCAAGCGGGAGGGGAACCAAGAGACCCAGTACTTC.